One and the same sample provided the 12 T cell receptor beta chains below, sequenced in a study of graft-versus-host responses after intestinal transplantation (dated by TCRdb to 2020 to 2022). These receptors are not linked to any known antigen. The library relied on the immunoSEQ multiplex PCR assay. In its TCRdb copy, this immuneACCESS table keeps in-frame sequences only and misses some clones. Where compared with another copy, unresolved V genes explain less than half of these, and the others have no known cause. The sample data list 75,000 to 100,000 clones, and 90% to 95% of these were observed just once. The ten largest make up less than 0.5% of the sample. According to the study, the label for this sample's time point signals: cells obtained before transplantation from donor or recipient. Sequenced material: unstimulated CD8+ T cells sorted from spleen or lymph node cells, taken before intestinal transplant. The receptors here all came from a human donor who received an intestinal transplant.

The rearrangement uses TRBV4-3 and TRBJ1-1; D is unclear. This CDR3 is built from 14 residues. Germline V gives CDR1 LGHNA, CDR2 YSLEER. V was pared by 4 bases and J by 3 bases, with 12 bases between. CDR3 bases: TGCGCCAGCAGCCCATCCCTCACGGACACTGAAGCTTTCTTT. It is translated as CASSPSLTDTEAFF.

The chain joins TRBV27 to TRBJ2-5, with 7 bases that match TRBD2. Germline loops: CDR1 MNHEY, CDR2 SMNVEV (reference sequence). The V gene end was trimmed by 2 bases and the J gene end by 5 bases; junction bases not matched to a gene: 5. The CDR3 totals 14 residues. The CDR3 DNA sequence: TGTGCCAGCAGTTTACAAGGGACTACGGAGACCCAGTACTTC. Translating it yields CASSLQGTTETQYF.

The chain uses TRBV27 and TRBJ2-7; 14 positions match TRBD2. The trim removed 5 bases at V and 3 bases at J, leaving 12 bases unmatched. Germline-derived CDR1 and CDR2 are MNHEY and SMNVEV (reference sequence). The CDR3 contains 18 residues. The CDR3 DNA reads as TGTGCCAGCAGTATAGTTCCCCCGACTAGCGGGAGGGACTACGAGCAGTACTTC. Translating gives CASSIVPPTSGRDYEQYF.

The gene calls are TRBV5-1 and TRBJ2-7; no clear D gene. The CDR3 covers 11 residues. V was pared by 1 base and J by 5 bases, with 4 bases between. The germline CDR1 and CDR2 sequences are SGHRS and YFSETQ. DNA for the CDR3: TGCGCCAGCAGCTTGTCCGACGAGCAGTACTTC. It encodes CASSLSDEQYF.

The chain is built from TRBV11-2 and TRBJ2-5, with D possibly TRBD2 on 6 matching bases. This CDR3 is built from 15 residues. V was pared by 2 bases and J by 2 bases, with 12 bases between. Looked up from germline, CDR1 is SGHAT and CDR2 is FQNNGV. The CDR3 bases are TGTGCCAGCAGCTTACTGTACGCGGGGCAAGAGACCCAGTACTTC. Protein sequence: CASSLLYAGQETQYF.

This clone has a single count. The rearrangement links TRBV6-4 to TRBJ1-6; unclear D gene. Germline lookup yields CDR1 MRHNA and CDR2 SNTAGT. The CDR3 consists of 12 residues. The V and J ends lost 2 bases and 7 bases respectively, with 3 bases between them. CDR3 region: CASSDGNSPLHF. Here the CDR3 DNA reads TGTGCCAGCAGTGACGGCAATTCACCCCTCCACTTT.

The chain joins TRBV4-1 to TRBJ1-2; 12 nucleotides line up with TRBD1. The germline V gene encodes CDR1 MGHRA and CDR2 YSYEKL. Trimming cost V 0 bases and J 5 bases; bases outside gene matches: 7. The CDR3 loop spans 17 amino acids. This CDR3 reads CASSQDFGTGGAYGYTF. The CDR3, as DNA: TGCGCCAGCAGCCAAGATTTTGGGACAGGGGGCGCGTATGGCTACACCTTC.

This clone has a single count. This chain connects TRBV7-9 to TRBJ1-2, with a weak D call TRBD1 (5 bases). Germline CDR1 reads SEHNR; CDR2 reads FQNEAQ (reference sequence). V gave up 4 bases and J gave up 1 base, with 7 bases separating them. The CDR3 runs 13 residues. The chain's CDR3 is CASSWTSNYGYTF. The CDR3 region has the DNA TGTGCCAGCAGCTGGACAAGTAACTATGGCTACACCTTC. Drawing the rest from reference TRBV7-9 and TRBJ1-2, the complete variable domain is DTGVSQNPRHKITKRGQNVTFRCDPISEHNRLYWYRQTLGQGPEFLTYFQNEAQLEKSRLLSDRFSAERPKGSFSTLEIQRTEQGDSAMYLCASSWTSNYGYTFGSGTRLTVV.

CDR3 sequence reads: CASSWTSGSIPNEQFF. In nucleotides, the CDR3 is TGTGCCAGCAGTTGGACTAGCGGGAGTATCCCCAATGAGCAGTTCTTC. The chain has TRBV27 and TRBJ2-1, with TRBD2 identical over 13 bases. Germline V lookup: CDR1 MNHEY, CDR2 SMNVEV (reference sequence). The V segment lost 4 bases and the J segment 6 bases; nucleotides outside the gene matches: 6. The CDR3 runs 16 residues.

This sequence joins TRBV27 and TRBJ1-2; 10 bases are a match to TRBD1. The junction had 3 bases not matched to a gene; V was cut back by 2 bases and J by 3 bases. Per germline, CDR1 MNHEY and CDR2 SMNVEV (reference sequence). The CDR3 runs 15 residues. The DNA of the CDR3 is TGTGCCAGCAGTTTAACGACAGGGGGCTACTATGGCTACACCTTC. It specifies CASSLTTGGYYGYTF.

The genes are TRBV30 and TRBJ2-4, with 7 bases lining up with TRBD2. Looked up from germline, CDR1 is GTSNPN and CDR2 is SVGIG (reference sequence). The CDR3 contains 18 residues. V lost 1 base to trimming and J lost 8 bases; unmatched junction nucleotides: 20. The CDR3 nucleotides are TGTGCCTGGAGTGCCGCGAGTGGGAGGGCTAACGTTGGGTACATTCAGTACTTC. Its protein is CAWSAASGRANVGYIQYF.

The rearrangement links TRBV6-1 to TRBJ2-5; 9 nucleotides align to TRBD1. Trimming removed 7 bases from V and 5 bases from J; junction bases left unmatched: 8. Germline loops: CDR1 MNHNS, CDR2 SASEGT. The CDR3 spans 14 residues. CDR3 region: CASTPDRGGETQYF. The CDR3, as DNA: TGTGCCAGCACCCCGGACAGGGGAGGGGAGACCCAGTACTTC.